This entry features one T cell receptor beta chain sequence. Its antigen is as yet unknown. Sequencing was performed with immunoSEQ multiplex PCR; in TCRdb, only in-frame clones are kept and a portion is missing. The sample consists of some 100,000 clones, 88% of them appearing once. The sample belongs to a study of cytomegalovirus exposure and HLA in healthy donors. Study overall: The platform used for the 120 validation repertoires matched that of the roughly 700 first-cohort repertoires, a later analysis reported. Notes on the study in general: Around 160 TCR beta chains were listed as cytomegalovirus-associated. According to a later analysis, TCR clusters from the first cohort tended to co-occur in the 110 or so validation repertoires.

With 2 bases clipped from V and 8 bases from J, the junction kept 3 bases outside the gene matches. Germline CDR1 MDHEN, CDR2 SYDVKM. This CDR3 region has 14 residues. The chain employs TRBV28 and TRBJ1-4, with 9 positions matching TRBD1. This TCR came from a man younger than 30 in good health and CMV-seronegative. The sequencing sample was made of PBMCs. The CDR3 nucleotides read TGTGCCAGCAGTTTAGTTGGGACAGGGGAAAAACTGTTTTTT. Its protein product is CASSLVGTGEKLFF.